The 3 T cell receptor beta chains in this list originate from one sample, sequenced in a study of T cell responses to AZD1222 COVID-19 vaccine. The data were produced by immunoSEQ multiplex PCR, yet TCRdb's version contains in-frame clones alone and is incomplete. The sample shows 100,000 to 150,000 clones, around 92% of them seen only once. The material sequenced was peripheral blood, taken on day 0 of AZD1222 vaccination. These receptors came from an adult in good health.

This chain connects TRBV25-1 to TRBJ1-4, with 7 bases lining up with TRBD1. This CDR3 is built from 15 residues. The V gene's germline CDR1 is MGHDK and CDR2 SYGVNS. The J segment lost 5 bases and the V segment lost 4 bases, leaving 7 bases of the junction unmatched. CDR3 coding DNA: TGTGCCAGCAGTGGACTCGACAGGGTGAATGAAAAACTGTTTTTT. Its translation is CASSGLDRVNEKLFF.

CDR3 protein: CASSIQRTQSPLHF. Written as DNA, the CDR3 is TGTGCCAGTAGTATCCAAAGGACACAGTCACCCCTCCACTTT. The chain carries TRBV19 and TRBJ1-6, with a possible D match to TRBD1 (5 bases). The CDR3 runs 14 residues. V shed 3 bases and J shed 10 bases, with 13 bases lying between them. CDR1 is LNHDA and CDR2 is SQIVND in the germline V gene (reference sequence). Full variable domain (outside the CDR3, taken from reference TRBV19 and TRBJ1-6): DGGITQSPKYLFRKEGQNVTLSCEQNLNHDAMYWYRQDPGQGLRLIYYSQIVNDFQKGDIAEGYSVSREKKESFPLTVTSAQKNPTAFYLCASSIQRTQSPLHFGNGTRLTVT.

The chain uses TRBV28 and TRBJ2-7; D is unclear. CDR1 is MDHEN and CDR2 is SYDVKM in the germline V gene. This CDR3 is 13 amino acids long. Trimming cost V 7 bases and J 2 bases, with 12 bases left between them. The CDR3 reads CASTPLAAYEQYF. The CDR3 nucleotides are TGTGCCAGCACCCCCCTGGCAGCCTACGAGCAGTACTTC.